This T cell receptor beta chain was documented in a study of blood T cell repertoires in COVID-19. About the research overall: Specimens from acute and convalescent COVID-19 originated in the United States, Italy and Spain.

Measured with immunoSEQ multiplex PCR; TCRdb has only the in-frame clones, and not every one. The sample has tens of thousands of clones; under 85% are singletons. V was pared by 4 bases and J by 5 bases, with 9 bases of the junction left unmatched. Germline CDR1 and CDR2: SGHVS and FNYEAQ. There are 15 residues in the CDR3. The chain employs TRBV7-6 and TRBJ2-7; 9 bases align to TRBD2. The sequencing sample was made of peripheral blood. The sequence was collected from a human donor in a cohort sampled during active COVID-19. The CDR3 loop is CASSSPSGGPNEQYF. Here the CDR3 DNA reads TGTGCCAGCAGCTCTCCCAGCGGGGGGCCCAACGAGCAGTACTTC.